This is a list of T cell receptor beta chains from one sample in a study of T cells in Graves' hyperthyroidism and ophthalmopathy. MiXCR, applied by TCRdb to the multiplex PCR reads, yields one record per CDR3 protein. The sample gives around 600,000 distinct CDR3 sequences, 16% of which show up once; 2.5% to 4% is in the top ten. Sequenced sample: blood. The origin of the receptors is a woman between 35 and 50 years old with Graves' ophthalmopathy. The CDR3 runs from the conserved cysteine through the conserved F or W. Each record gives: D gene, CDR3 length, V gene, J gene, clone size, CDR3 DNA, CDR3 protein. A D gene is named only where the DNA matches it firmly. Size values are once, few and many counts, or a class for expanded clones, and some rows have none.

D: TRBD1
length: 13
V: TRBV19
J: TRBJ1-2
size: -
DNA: TGTGCCACCGCACCGGGGACAGGTCTTAGCTACACCTTC
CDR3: CATAPGTGLSYTF

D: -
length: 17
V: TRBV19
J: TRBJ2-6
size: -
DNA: TGTGTCGGCCTAGGAGGCTCGGGGGCCTCTGGGGCCAACGTCCTGACTTTC
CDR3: CVGLGGSGASGANVLTF

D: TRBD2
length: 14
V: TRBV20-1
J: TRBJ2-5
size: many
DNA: TGCAGTGCCAAAACGGGGGGGCCGGGAGAGACCCAGTACTTC
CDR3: CSAKTGGPGETQYF

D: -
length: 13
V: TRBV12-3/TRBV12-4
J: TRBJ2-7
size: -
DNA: TGTGCCAGCAGTTTACGGTCTCTTGAGCTGCAGTACTTC
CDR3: CASSLRSLELQYF

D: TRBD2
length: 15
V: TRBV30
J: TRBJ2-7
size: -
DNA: TGTGCCCGGAGCAGGGGACTAGCGGGGGTTAACGAGCAGTACTTC
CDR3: CARSRGLAGVNEQYF

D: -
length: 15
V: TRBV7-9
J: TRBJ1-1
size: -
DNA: TGTGCCAGCAGCTTAGCGGCAGGCCCGAACACTGAAGCTTTCTTT
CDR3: CASSLAAGPNTEAFF

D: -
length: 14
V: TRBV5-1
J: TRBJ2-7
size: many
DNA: TGCGCCAGCAGCGGACAGTCAAGCTCCTACGAGCAGTACTTC
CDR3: CASSGQSSSYEQYF

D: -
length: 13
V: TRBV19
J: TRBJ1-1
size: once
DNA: TGTGCCAGTAGTATGGGCCCGAACACTGAAGCTTTCTTT
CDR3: CASSMGPNTEAFF

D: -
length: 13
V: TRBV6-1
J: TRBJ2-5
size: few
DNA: TGTGCCAGCACCAGGGGACATGAAGAGACCCAGTACTTC
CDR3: CASTRGHEETQYF

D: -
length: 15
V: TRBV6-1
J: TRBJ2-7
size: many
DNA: TGTGCCAGCAGTACCGGACAGGGAGGGCCCTACGAGCAGTACTTC
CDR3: CASSTGQGGPYEQYF

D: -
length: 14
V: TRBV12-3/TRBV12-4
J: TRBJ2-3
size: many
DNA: TGTGCCAGCAGTTTAGGCTTCGCGACAGATACGCAGTATTTT
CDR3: CASSLGFATDTQYF

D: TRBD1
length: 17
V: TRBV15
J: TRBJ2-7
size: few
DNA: TGTGCCACCAGCAGAGGGACCGGGACAGTGATTTCCTACGAGCAGTACTTC
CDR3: CATSRGTGTVISYEQYF

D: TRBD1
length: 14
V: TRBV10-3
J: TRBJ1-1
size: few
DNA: TGTGCCACTGTCGGACAGGGGGGGAACACTGAAGCTTTCTTT
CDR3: CATVGQGGNTEAFF

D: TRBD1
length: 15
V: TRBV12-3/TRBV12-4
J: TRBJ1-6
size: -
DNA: TGTGCCAGCAGGTCAGGACAGGGATTGGGTTCACCCCTCCACTTT
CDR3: CASRSGQGLGSPLHF

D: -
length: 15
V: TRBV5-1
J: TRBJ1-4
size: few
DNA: TGCGCCAGCAGCTTGGACGGGTATCGGGGTGAAAAACTGTTTTTT
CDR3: CASSLDGYRGEKLFF

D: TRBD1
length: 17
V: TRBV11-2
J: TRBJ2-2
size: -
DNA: TGTGCCAGCAGTTCCCCTACAGGGGGCGCGACCACCGGGGAGCTGTTTTTT
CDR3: CASSSPTGGATTGELFF

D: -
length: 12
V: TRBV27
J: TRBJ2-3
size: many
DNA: TGTGCCAGCAAGCCCCAAACGGATACGCAGTATTTT
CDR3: CASKPQTDTQYF

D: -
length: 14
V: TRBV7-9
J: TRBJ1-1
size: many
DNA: TGTGCCAGCAGCCTCGACACCCCGAACACTGAAGCTTTCTTT
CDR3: CASSLDTPNTEAFF

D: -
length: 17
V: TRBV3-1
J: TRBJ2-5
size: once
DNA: TGTGCCAGCAGCCAAGGTTGGCGACTAACGGGCCAAGGGACCCAGTACTTC
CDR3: CASSQGWRLTGQGTQYF

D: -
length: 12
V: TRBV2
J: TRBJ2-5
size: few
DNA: TGTGCCAGCAGTGAAGTCACCCAGACCCAGTACTTC
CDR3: CASSEVTQTQYF

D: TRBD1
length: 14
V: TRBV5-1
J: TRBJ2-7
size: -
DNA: TGTGCCAGCAGCTTAGGGGGACAGGCCTACGAGCAGTACTTC
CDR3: CASSLGGQAYEQYF

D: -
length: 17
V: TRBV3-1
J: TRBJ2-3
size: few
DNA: TGTGCCAGCAGACAATCGCTAATCGGGGGTGGCGGGGATACGCAGTATTTT
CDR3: CASRQSLIGGGGDTQYF

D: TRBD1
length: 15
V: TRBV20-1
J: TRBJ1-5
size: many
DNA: TGCAGTGCTAGAGAGCCGGGACAGAGGAATCAGCCCCAGCATTTT
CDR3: CSAREPGQRNQPQHF

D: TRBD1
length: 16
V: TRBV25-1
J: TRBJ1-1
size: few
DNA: TGTGCCAGCAGTGAATCCCGGGACAGAAGACACACTGAAGCTTTCTTT
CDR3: CASSESRDRRHTEAFF